Below are 8 T cell receptor beta chains sequenced from a single sample in a study of radiation and T cells in renal cell carcinoma. Time point indicated: blood 2 weeks post-SBRT. Treatment indicated: 15 Gy SBRT to primary tumor, nephrectomy 4 weeks later. The method was immunoSEQ multiplex PCR; TCRdb's version includes in-frame clones alone and lacks a portion of them. Of some 120,000 clones listed, approximately 78% are singletons. This sample comprised blood, obtained from a patient whose treatment included radiotherapy and nephrectomy. These receptors were collected from a woman aged 60 to 75 with renal cell carcinoma.

This clone was detected only a few times. This chain joins TRBV16 and TRBJ1-4; no clear D. CDR3 size: 15 residues. The germline V and J ends were trimmed by 0 bases and 4 bases, with 9 bases remaining between them. Germline V gene data show CDR1 as KGHSY and CDR2 as FQNENV. The CDR3 bases are TGTGCCAGCAGCCAATCGGGTCGGTTTAATGAAAAACTGTTTTTT. Translation gives CASSQSGRFNEKLFF.

The V and J genes are TRBV4-2 and TRBJ1-2; D is undetermined. Per germline, CDR1 LGHNA and CDR2 YNFKEQ. V was shortened by 0 bases and J by 0 bases, with 11 bases between the two germline ends. The CDR3 contains 16 residues. This CDR3 reads CASSQDPTETNYGYTF. The DNA for the CDR3 is TGTGCCAGCAGCCAAGATCCGACGGAGACTAACTATGGCTACACCTTC.

This sequence joins TRBV19 and TRBJ1-4; D gene uncertain. With 1 base removed from V and 0 bases from J, the gap between germline ends came to 6 bases. CDR3 length: 15 amino acids. From germline, CDR1 is LNHDA and CDR2 SQIVND (reference sequence). CDR3: CASSIARTTNEKLFF. For the CDR3, the DNA is TGTGCCAGTAGTATAGCCCGGACAACTAATGAAAAACTGTTTTTT.

The chain employs TRBV28 and TRBJ2-7; 7 bases agree with TRBD2. Trimming at V came to 4 bases and at J to 9 bases, leaving 21 bases not matched to a gene. There are 17 residues in the CDR3. Germline CDR1 reads MDHEN; CDR2 reads SYDVKM. The DNA of the CDR3 is TGTGCCAGCAGTTCGAGTCGAGCACTAGCGCTAAACCTCGGGCAGTACTTC. Encoded protein: CASSSSRALALNLGQYF.

The rearrangement links TRBV18 to TRBJ1-5; TRBD1 matches at 7 bases. V was pared by 1 base and J by 5 bases, with 2 bases of the junction left unmatched. Germline loops: CDR1 KGHSH, CDR2 LQKENI. This CDR3 has 14 amino acids. CDR3 DNA: TGTGCCAGCTCACCACAGGGGGCCGATCAGCCCCAGCATTTT. This translates into CASSPQGADQPQHF.

The chain couples TRBV7-6 to TRBJ2-5, with D perhaps TRBD1 (6 bases). The germline V and J ends were trimmed by 1 base and 5 bases, with 11 bases remaining between them. The germline V gene encodes CDR1 SGHVS and CDR2 FNYEAQ. The CDR3 length is 14 residues. This CDR3 is CASSLDGGLETQYF. The CDR3 DNA follows: TGTGCCAGCAGCTTAGATGGGGGCCTGGAGACCCAGTACTTC.

Comments on this clone: Likely a read error: the CDR3 ends without its conserved phenylalanine or tryptophan. It is unclear where the CDR3 begins or ends on the DNA, so no DNA is shown, and the CDR3 is as TCRdb lists it. This rearrangement joins TRBV6-4 to TRBJ2-3; TRBD1 is the table's D call and was not checked against the DNA. Ends included, the CDR3 has 12 residues. Per the germline V gene, CDR1 is MRHNA and CDR2 is SNTAGT. The CDR3 loop reads CASSDGGTGGAE.

This chain links TRBV28 with TRBJ2-4, with D perhaps matching TRBD2 (6 bases). Germline lookup yields CDR1 MDHEN and CDR2 SYDVKM. V shed 3 bases and J shed 1 base, with 13 bases lying between them. This CDR3 is built from 16 residues. The CDR3 nucleotides are TGTGCCAGCAGTTTTTTGGGAGGTCTGGCCAAAAACATTCAGTACTTC. Protein sequence: CASSFLGGLAKNIQYF.